A selection of T cell receptor beta chains follows, all from one sample in a study of blood T cell repertoires in COVID-19. Libraries were prepared by immunoSEQ multiplex PCR; TCRdb keeps only in-frame clonotypes and omits some of them. The data hold about 300,000 clones, with more than 70% observed a single time. The specimen was peripheral blood. The receptors were gathered from a young woman who had recovered from COVID-19. The CDR3 runs from the conserved cysteine through the conserved F or W. A D gene is named only where the DNA matches it firmly. Size is stated for part of the rows, as once, few or many counts, or as a class when the clone is expanded.

>TRBJ1-1|TRBV27|TRBD1|-
CASSSRTGEVEAFF
TGTGCCAGCAGTTCCAGGACAGGGGAGGTTGAAGCTTTCTTT
>TRBJ2-7|TRBV5-1|-|few
CASSLEGTYEQYF
TGCGCCAGCAGCTTAGAGGGAACCTACGAGCAGTACTTC
>TRBJ1-1|TRBV18|-|-
CASSPAYAEAFF
TGTGCCAGCTCACCCGCATACGCGGAAGCTTTCTTT
>TRBJ1-5|TRBV7-2|TRBD1|-
CASSLSGTGPQPQHF
TGTGCCAGCAGCTTAAGCGGGACAGGGCCCCAGCCCCAGCATTTT
>TRBJ1-2|TRBV19|TRBD1|once
CASSPPGQLNYGYTF
TGTGCCAGTAGTCCCCCGGGACAGCTAAACTATGGCTACACCTTC
>TRBJ2-3|TRBV12-3/TRBV12-4|-|-
CASRPSSADTQYF
TGTGCCAGCAGACCGAGTAGTGCTGATACGCAGTATTTT
>TRBJ1-5|TRBV6-5|TRBD1|-
CASSQTGGGQPQHF
TGTGCCAGCAGCCAAACAGGGGGCGGGCAGCCCCAGCATTTT
>TRBJ2-5|TRBV19|TRBD2|-
CASSPLSGGSQETQYF
TGTGCCAGTAGTCCCCTTAGCGGGGGATCCCAAGAGACCCAGTACTTC
>TRBJ1-2|TRBV6-5|-|-
CASRVLTRENYGYTF
TGTGCCAGCAGGGTTCTAACGAGAGAGAACTATGGCTACACCTTC
>TRBJ1-2|TRBV30|-|-
CAWSWFGGDGYTF
TGTGCCTGGAGTTGGTTCGGGGGGGACGGCTACACCTTC